The 23 T cell receptor beta chains given below trace back to one sample, sequenced in a study of T-cell reconstitution after alpha-beta-depleted transplantation in children. Molecular barcoding with unique molecular identifiers was used for the TCRbeta library. Each CDR3 protein is one row after TCRdb ran MiXCR on the PCR reads. This sample has some 830,000 distinct CDR3 sequences, with roughly 16% found just once. Sequencing used PBMCs, mostly from graft donor cells, obtained 360 days after TCRalphabeta/CD19-depleted stem cell transplant. These receptors came from a male patient aged 5 to 17 who had a stem cell transplant for acute lymphoblastic leukemia, so the T cells may come from the graft donor.

The V gene is TRBV5-1, the J gene TRBJ2-7; 7 bases agree with TRBD2. The germline CDR1 and CDR2 sequences are SGHRS and YFSETQ. There are 15 residues in the CDR3. Trimming took 0 bases from V and 2 from J; bases not matched to a gene: 5. CDR3 in DNA: TGCGCCAGCAGCTTGGCCCGGGGGGTCCCCTACGAGCAGTACTTC. It translates to CASSLARGVPYEQYF.

This chain joins TRBV6-5 and TRBJ2-7, with TRBD2 as a possible D gene (6 bases). Trimming cost V 2 bases and J 7 bases, with 15 bases left between them. This CDR3 has 14 residues. Germline loops: CDR1 MNHEY, CDR2 SVGAGI. The CDR3: CASSYTWMGGEQYF. The CDR3 bases are TGTGCCAGCAGTTACACTTGGATGGGGGGAGAGCAGTACTTC.

The V gene is TRBV6-2 or TRBV6-3, the J gene TRBJ1-5; 8 bases line up with TRBD1. This CDR3 comprises 18 residues. V shed 6 bases, J shed 9 bases, and the junction held 22 bases outside the gene matches. Germline CDR1 is MNHEY and CDR2 is SVGEGT. The CDR3 DNA sequence: TGTGCCAGCAGGGGGTCCCTGGGGACAGGTAACCGTGAGGGGCCCCAGCATTTT. Its protein product is CASRGSLGTGNREGPQHF.

This clonotype was counted a few times. Written as DNA, the CDR3 is TGTGCCAGCAGCCACAGGGGTCTCGAGGATGGCTACACCTTC. Translation: CASSHRGLEDGYTF. The chain combines TRBV7-9 with TRBJ1-2, with 7 bases aligning to TRBD1. The CDR3 extends over 14 amino acids. V lost 5 bases and J lost 6; bases outside the gene matches: 9. In germline, CDR1 is SEHNR, CDR2 FQNEAQ (reference sequence).

Ten or more counts support this clonotype. This chain's CDR3 is CSVVTSGVTGELFF. Written as DNA, the CDR3 is TGCAGCGTCGTTACGTCTGGGGTCACCGGGGAGCTGTTTTTT. This rearrangement joins TRBV29-1 to TRBJ2-2; D unclear. The CDR3 is made up of 14 amino acids. CDR1 is SQVTM and CDR2 is ANQGSEA in the germline V gene. V was trimmed by 6 bases and J by 4 bases, leaving 15 bases between them.

A remark on this clonotype: The junction and the germline gene differ at one end; a read error may be behind it. The chain links TRBV29-1 to TRBJ2-5; D perhaps matches TRBD1 (6 bases). CDR1 and CDR2 (germline): SQVTM, ANQGSEA. This CDR3 is 15 amino acids long. The CDR3 here is CSVGPTGSNQVTQYF. In DNA, the CDR3 is TGCAGCGTTGGCCCGACAGGTAGCAACCAAGTGACCCAGTACTTC.

The chain uses TRBV27 and TRBJ2-6; 11 positions match TRBD1. CDR1 and CDR2 (germline): MNHEY, SMNVEV (reference sequence). The CDR3 covers 17 residues. The V and J ends lost 8 bases and 1 base, in that order; junction bases with no gene match: 7. DNA of the CDR3: TGTGCCAGCGTGGGACAGGGGGTATCATCTGGGGCCAACGTCCTGACTTTC. Its translation is CASVGQGVSSGANVLTF.

This clonotype was detected only a few times. The chain has TRBV7-3 and TRBJ2-2; 10 bases fit TRBD1. This CDR3 comprises 16 residues. V lost 5 bases and J lost 7; bases outside the gene matches: 10. The germline gives CDR1 SGHTA, CDR2 FQGTGA. The CDR3 nucleotides are TGTGCCAGCAGCGGCCAGACAGGGGGCGTTGGCGGGGAGCTGTTTTTT. Protein sequence: CASSGQTGGVGGELFF.

The chain carries TRBV5-1 and TRBJ1-4; D is ambiguous. Per the germline V gene, CDR1 is SGHRS and CDR2 is YFSETQ. V was pared by 1 base and J by 3 bases, with 4 bases between. The CDR3 totals 13 residues. CDR3 DNA sequence: TGCGCCAGCAGCTTGCAGCCTAATGAAAAACTGTTTTTT. Amino acid sequence: CASSLQPNEKLFF.

The V gene is TRBV20-1, the J gene TRBJ2-1; no clear D. CDR1 is DFQATT and CDR2 is SNEGSKA in the germline V gene (reference sequence). V gave up 5 bases and J gave up 0 bases, with 11 bases separating them. The CDR3 is 14 residues long. In DNA form, the CDR3 reads TGCAGTGCTTGGACCTCGCCCTCCTACAATGAGCAGTTCTTC. It encodes CSAWTSPSYNEQFF.

In this sample, this clonotype turned up a few times. This rearrangement joins TRBV20-1 to TRBJ2-1; D may be TRBD2 (8 bases). Germline loops: CDR1 DFQATT, CDR2 SNEGSKA (reference sequence). CDR3 length equals 17 residues. V was shortened by 3 bases and J by 7 bases, with 25 bases between the two germline ends. CDR3 DNA: TGCAGTGCTAGTCCCCCCAGGGGGGTAGCGGGATTAAATGAGCAGTTCTTC. This codes for CSASPPRGVAGLNEQFF.

There are a few counts of this clonotype. J is TRBJ2-4 and V is TRBV27; D call uncertain. The V gene's germline CDR1 is MNHEY and CDR2 SMNVEV (reference sequence). The CDR3 covers 14 residues. The V gene lost 5 bases and the J gene lost 7 bases, with 15 bases spanning the gap. The CDR3 region is CASSPGSKKNIQYF. The CDR3 region has the DNA TGTGCCAGCAGTCCCGGATCAAAGAAGAACATTCAGTACTTC.

The chain employs TRBV3-1 and TRBJ2-6; 9 bases align to TRBD1. Germline trimming cut 4 bases from V and 4 bases from J; bases unmatched to any gene: 8. This CDR3 region has 17 residues. Germline lookup yields CDR1 LGHDT and CDR2 YNNKEL (reference sequence). The CDR3 coding sequence is TGTGCCAGCAGCCGCCCCCGGGACAGGGCCGGGGCCAACGTCCTGACTTTC. Translated: CASSRPRDRAGANVLTF. Full variable domain (outside the CDR3, taken from reference TRBV3-1 and TRBJ2-6): DTAVSQTPKYLVTQMGNDKSIKCEQNLGHDTMYWYKQDSKKFLKIMFSYNNKELIINETVPNRFSPKSPDKAHLNLHINSLELGDSAVYFCASSRPRDRAGANVLTFGAGSRLTVL.

The J gene is TRBJ2-1, the V gene TRBV12-3 or TRBV12-4; tentatively, D is TRBD2 (6 bases). V lost 1 base and J lost 3, with 10 bases in between. The length of the CDR3 is 15 residues. CDR3 sequence reads: CASSLGSGNYNEQFF. In DNA, the CDR3 is TGTGCCAGCAGTTTAGGTAGCGGCAACTACAATGAGCAGTTCTTC.

The chain has TRBV12-3 or TRBV12-4 and TRBJ2-5, with no clear D. Trimming took 6 bases from V and 4 from J, leaving 15 bases between them. The CDR3 runs 14 residues. Here the CDR3 DNA reads TGTGCCAGCAGCCCTTGGACGACGCCAGAGACCCAGTACTTC. This gives the protein CASSPWTTPETQYF.

DNA of the CDR3: TGTGCCAGCAGTCGACGGGACCGCCGAAGCCCCTACGAGCAGTACTTC. Translated, it gives CASSRRDRRSPYEQYF. The chain is built from TRBV12-3 or TRBV12-4 and TRBJ2-7; TRBD1 or TRBD2 may be the D gene (5 bases each). V was pared by 5 bases and J by 2 bases, with 19 bases between. The CDR3 is 16 amino acids.

This clonotype was detected only a few times. For the CDR3, the DNA is TGTGCCAGCAGTTTAGCAGGGATAGGAAACCCCTCTGGGGCCAACGTCCTGACTTTC. It yields the protein CASSLAGIGNPSGANVLTF. The V call is TRBV12-3 or TRBV12-4, the J call TRBJ2-6; no firm D call. V was trimmed by 0 bases and J by 0 bases, leaving 15 bases between them. The CDR3 length is 19 residues.

This clonotype was found a few times. CDR3 in DNA: TGCAGTGCCCCGACAGGGGTTGAGCAGTTCTTC. It yields the protein CSAPTGVEQFF. The V gene is TRBV20-1, the J gene TRBJ2-1; 8 nucleotides align to TRBD1. V shed 6 bases, J shed 9 bases, and the junction held 4 bases outside the gene matches. This CDR3 has 11 residues. Looked up from germline, CDR1 is DFQATT and CDR2 is SNEGSKA (reference sequence).

This clonotype was seen a few times. V gene TRBV11-3 combines with J gene TRBJ1-1, with 10 bases fitting TRBD1. Germline V gene data show CDR1 as SGHNT and CDR2 as YENEEA. The CDR3 runs 22 residues. The V segment lost 1 base and the J segment 0 bases; nucleotides outside the gene matches: 20. The CDR3 coding sequence is TGTGCCAGCAGCTTAGGGGGGCCCCTAAGACAGGGGGCGCGGGGTATGAACACTGAAGCTTTCTTT. Amino acid sequence: CASSLGGPLRQGARGMNTEAFF.

The chain employs TRBV18 and TRBJ1-6; D call uncertain. V was cut by 0 bases and J by 4 bases, with 7 bases left in between. The CDR3 totals 15 residues. Per the germline V gene, CDR1 is KGHSH and CDR2 is LQKENI. The CDR3 coding sequence is TGTGCCAGCTCACCACCTCTAAGGTATAATTCACCCCTCCACTTT. As protein: CASSPPLRYNSPLHF.

This clonotype has a handful of counts. J is TRBJ2-5 and V is TRBV5-1; 10 bases map to TRBD2. CDR3 length: 16 residues. V lost 5 bases and J lost 2; bases outside the gene matches: 9. In germline, CDR1 is SGHRS, CDR2 YFSETQ. Written as DNA, the CDR3 is TGCGCCAGCAGTCTACAACCGGGACTAGCGCAAGAGACCCAGTACTTC. Protein: CASSLQPGLAQETQYF.

The V and J genes are TRBV11-3 and TRBJ2-1, with TRBD2 matching 7 bases. The CDR3 loop spans 13 amino acids. Germline V lookup: CDR1 SGHNT, CDR2 YENEEA. The junction had 5 bases not matched to a gene; V was cut back by 7 bases and J by 5 bases. The CDR3 loop reads CASTASGNNEQFF. CDR3 DNA sequence: TGTGCCAGCACGGCTAGCGGAAACAATGAGCAGTTCTTC.

This clonotype appeared a few times. The V gene is TRBV9, the J gene TRBJ2-7, with a tentative D call TRBD2 (5 bases). Between the trimmed V and J ends, which lost 2 bases and 1 base, there was a span of 10 bases. The CDR3 has 14 amino acids. Germline V gene data show CDR1 as SGDLS and CDR2 as YYNGEE. The CDR3 here is CASSVRVNSYEQYF. DNA of the CDR3: TGTGCCAGCAGCGTGAGGGTGAATTCCTACGAGCAGTACTTC.